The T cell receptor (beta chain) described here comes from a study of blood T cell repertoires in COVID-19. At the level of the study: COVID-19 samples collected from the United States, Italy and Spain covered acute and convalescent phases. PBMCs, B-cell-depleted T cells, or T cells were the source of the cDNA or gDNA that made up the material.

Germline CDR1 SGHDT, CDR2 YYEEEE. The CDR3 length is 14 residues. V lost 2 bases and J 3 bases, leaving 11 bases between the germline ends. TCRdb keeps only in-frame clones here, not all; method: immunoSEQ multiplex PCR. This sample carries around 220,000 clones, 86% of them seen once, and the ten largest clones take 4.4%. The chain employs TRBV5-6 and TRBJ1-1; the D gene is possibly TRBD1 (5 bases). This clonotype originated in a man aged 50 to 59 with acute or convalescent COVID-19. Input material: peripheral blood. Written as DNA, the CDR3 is TGTGCCAGCAGCTTTCGACAGACTTACACTGAAGCTTTCTTT. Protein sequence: CASSFRQTYTEAFF. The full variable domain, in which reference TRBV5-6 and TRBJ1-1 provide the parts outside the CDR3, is DAGVTQSPTHLIKTRGQQVTLRCSPKSGHDTVSWYQQALGQGPQFIFQYYEEEERQRGNFPDRFSGHQFPNYSSELNVNALLLGDSALYLCASSFRQTYTEAFFGQGTRLTVV.